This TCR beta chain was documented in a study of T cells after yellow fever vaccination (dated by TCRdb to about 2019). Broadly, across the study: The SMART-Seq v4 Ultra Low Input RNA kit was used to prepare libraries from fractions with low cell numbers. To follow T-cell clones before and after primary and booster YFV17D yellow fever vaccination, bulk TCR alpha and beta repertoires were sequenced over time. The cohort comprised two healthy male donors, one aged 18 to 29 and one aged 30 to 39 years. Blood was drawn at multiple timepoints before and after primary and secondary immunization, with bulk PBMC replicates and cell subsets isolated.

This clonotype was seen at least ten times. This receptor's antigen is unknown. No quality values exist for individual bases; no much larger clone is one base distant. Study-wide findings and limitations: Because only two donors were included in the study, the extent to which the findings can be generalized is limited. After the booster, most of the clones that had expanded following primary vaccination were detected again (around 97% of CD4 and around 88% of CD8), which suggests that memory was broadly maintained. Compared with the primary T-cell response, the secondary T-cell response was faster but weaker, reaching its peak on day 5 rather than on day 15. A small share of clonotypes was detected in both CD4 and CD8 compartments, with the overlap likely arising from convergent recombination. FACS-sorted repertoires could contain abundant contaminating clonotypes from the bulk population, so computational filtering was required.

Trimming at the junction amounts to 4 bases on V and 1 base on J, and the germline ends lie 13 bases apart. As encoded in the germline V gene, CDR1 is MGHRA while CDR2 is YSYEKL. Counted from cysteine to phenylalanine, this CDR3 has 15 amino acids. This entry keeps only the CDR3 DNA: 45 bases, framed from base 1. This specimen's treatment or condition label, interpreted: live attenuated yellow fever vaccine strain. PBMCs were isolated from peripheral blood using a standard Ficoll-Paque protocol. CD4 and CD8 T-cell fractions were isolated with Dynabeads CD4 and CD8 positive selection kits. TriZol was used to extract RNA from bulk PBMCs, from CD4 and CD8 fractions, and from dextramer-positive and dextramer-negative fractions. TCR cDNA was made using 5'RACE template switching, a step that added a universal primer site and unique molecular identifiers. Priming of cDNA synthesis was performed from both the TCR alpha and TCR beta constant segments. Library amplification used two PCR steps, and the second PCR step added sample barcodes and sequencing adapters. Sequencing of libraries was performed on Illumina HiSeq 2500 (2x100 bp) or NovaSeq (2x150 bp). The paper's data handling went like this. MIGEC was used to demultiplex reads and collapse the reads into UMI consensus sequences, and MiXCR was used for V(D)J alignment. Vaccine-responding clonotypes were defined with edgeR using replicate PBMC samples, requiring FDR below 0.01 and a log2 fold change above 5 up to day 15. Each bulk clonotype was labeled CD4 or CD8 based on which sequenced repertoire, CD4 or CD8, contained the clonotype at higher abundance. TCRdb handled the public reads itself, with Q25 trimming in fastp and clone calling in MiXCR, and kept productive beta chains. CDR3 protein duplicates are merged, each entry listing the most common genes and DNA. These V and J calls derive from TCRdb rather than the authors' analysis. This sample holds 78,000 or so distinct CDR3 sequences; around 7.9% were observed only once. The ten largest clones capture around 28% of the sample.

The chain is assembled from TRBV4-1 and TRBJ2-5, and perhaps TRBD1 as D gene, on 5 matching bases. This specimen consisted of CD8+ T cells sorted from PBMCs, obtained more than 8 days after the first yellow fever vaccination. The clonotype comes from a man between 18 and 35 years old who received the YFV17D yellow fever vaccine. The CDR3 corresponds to CASSPRVGPQETQYF. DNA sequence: TGCGCCAGCAGCCCAAGAGTGGGGCCCCAAGAGACCCAGTACTTC.